Following are 2 T cell receptor beta chains from one sample sequenced in a study of T cells after posttransplantation cyclophosphamide. Using immunoSEQ multiplex PCR, the repertoire was profiled, and TCRdb retains in-frame clones only, with some absent. Sampling found roughly 6,200 clones, none seen once. Busulfan-fludarabine conditioning, marrow transplant, and cyclophosphamide on days +3 and +4 were administered. The source material was PBMCs, sampled after an allogeneic stem cell transplant with post-transplant cyclophosphamide. Source of these receptors: a male patient between 25 and 40 years old who received an allogeneic stem cell transplant from an unrelated donor, was CMV-positive, and had acute and chronic GVHD. Some of the T cells may derive from the graft donor.

This clone was observed at least ten times. The chain couples TRBV28 to TRBJ1-1; 9 bases line up with TRBD1. Unmatched junction bases numbered 8, after V lost 9 bases and J lost 0 bases. The CDR3 loop spans 15 amino acids. Germline loops: CDR1 MDHEN, CDR2 SYDVKM. CDR3 nucleotides: TGTGCCAGTACCCGACAGGGGGGACTGAACACTGAAGCTTTCTTT. Translating it yields CASTRQGGLNTEAFF.

This clone was seen ten or more times. The chain combines TRBV2 with TRBJ1-1; 7 bases map to TRBD1. The ends lost 10 bases at V and 1 base at J; junction bases unmatched: 6. The CDR3 is 13 residues long. Germline-derived CDR1 and CDR2 are SNHLY and FYNNEI. CDR3 bases: TGTGCCACCACTCGGGACAGGAACACTGAAGCTTTCTTT. This encodes CATTRDRNTEAFF.